The source of this T cell receptor beta chain is a study of early T cells in non-severe SARS-CoV-2 infection. About the research overall: Chains were unpaired, as sequencing was done on bulk RNA from unsorted whole blood. Overall study results and limits: Sequences matched to VDJdb favored anti-spike CD8 responses, while private and CD4 specificities were missed.

Comments on this clonotype: Its matching antigen is unknown.

Unmatched junction bases numbered 10, after V lost 6 bases and J lost 2 bases. Germline CDR1 is SQVTM and CDR2 is ANQGSEA. The CDR3 length is 16 residues. Researchers tagged individual cDNA molecules with unique molecular identifiers. TCRdb analysed the 5' RACE reads with MiXCR anew, one entry per CDR3 protein. The table records 55,000 to 85,000 distinct CDR3 sequences, 12% of them present only once. The sample taken for sequencing was whole blood. The chain couples TRBV29-1 to TRBJ2-7; 13 bases align to TRBD2. This receptor was obtained from an adult who was a healthcare worker with PCR-confirmed SARS-CoV-2 infection or an uninfected control (not recorded which). CDR3 amino acids: CSVFGLAGEGTYEQYF. The CDR3 DNA reads as TGCAGCGTCTTCGGACTAGCGGGGGAAGGAACCTACGAGCAGTACTTC.